This TCR beta chain appears in the sequencing data of a study of radiotherapy plus CTLA-4 blockade in lung cancer. The repertoire was sequenced with immunoSEQ multiplex PCR; TCRdb's copy has only in-frame clones and lacks some. The profile shows about 80,000 clones, less than 85% of them singletons. Trimming removed 3 bases at V and 3 bases at J, with 12 bases between. CDR1 is SEHNR and CDR2 is FQNEAQ in the germline V gene (reference sequence). The CDR3 sequence is 16 residues long. The chain recombines TRBV7-9 with TRBJ1-6, with a weak D call TRBD1 (6 bases). This TCR derives from a human donor with non-small cell lung cancer who had stable disease on radiotherapy plus ipilimumab. This material consisted of peripheral blood, taken from a patient treated with radiotherapy plus ipilimumab. The CDR3 DNA follows: TGTGCCAGCAGCTTCCAGGACAGAGACTATAATTCACCCCTCCACTTT. It yields the protein CASSFQDRDYNSPLHF.